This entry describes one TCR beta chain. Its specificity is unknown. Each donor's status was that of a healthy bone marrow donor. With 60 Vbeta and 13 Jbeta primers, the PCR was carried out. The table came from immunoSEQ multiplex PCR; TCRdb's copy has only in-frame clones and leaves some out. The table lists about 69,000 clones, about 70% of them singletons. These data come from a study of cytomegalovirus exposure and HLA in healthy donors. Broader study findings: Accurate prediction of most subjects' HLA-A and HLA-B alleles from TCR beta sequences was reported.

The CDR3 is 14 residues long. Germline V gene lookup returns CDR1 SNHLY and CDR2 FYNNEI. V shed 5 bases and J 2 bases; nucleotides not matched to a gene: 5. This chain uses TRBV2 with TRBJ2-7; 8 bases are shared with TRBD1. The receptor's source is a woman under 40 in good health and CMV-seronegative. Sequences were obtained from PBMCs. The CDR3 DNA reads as TGTGCCAGCAGTCCCCGGGACAGGCCCTACGAGCAGTACTTC. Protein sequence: CASSPRDRPYEQYF.